These T cell receptor beta chains were read from a single sample in a study of cytomegalovirus exposure and HLA in healthy donors. Data came from immunoSEQ multiplex PCR; TCRdb stores just in-frame clones and leaves some out. The sample shows about 57,000 clones, 72% of them seen only once. Specimen: PBMCs. These receptors all stem from a woman aged 45-60 years in good health and CMV-seronegative. Both conserved end residues are part of each CDR3. The order of the fields is CDR3 DNA, CDR3 protein, J gene, D gene, V gene, clone size. The D gene is left open where the match is weak. Clone size is stated in some rows and not others, as once, few, many or a class when expanded.

CDR3nt: TGTGCCAGCAGTCTGACAGGGGAGGACACTGAAGCTTTCTTT
CDR3aa: CASSLTGEDTEAFF
j_gene: TRBJ1-1
d_gene: TRBD1
v_gene: TRBV7-9
abundance: many

CDR3nt: TGTGCCAGCAGCCCGGGGCTAGCGGGGAACAATGAGCAGTTCTTC
CDR3aa: CASSPGLAGNNEQFF
j_gene: TRBJ2-1
d_gene: TRBD2
v_gene: TRBV7-3
abundance: NA

CDR3nt: TGCGCCAGCAGCTTGGTGACTAGCGGGGCCGGGGAGCTGTTTTTT
CDR3aa: CASSLVTSGAGELFF
j_gene: TRBJ2-2
d_gene: TRBD2
v_gene: TRBV5-1
abundance: NA

CDR3nt: TGTGCCAGTAGTACAGGTTCCAATCAGCCCCAGCATTTT
CDR3aa: CASSTGSNQPQHF
j_gene: TRBJ1-5
d_gene: NA
v_gene: TRBV19
abundance: NA

CDR3nt: TGTGCCAGCCTTTCCCAGGGAGGGCCGTACGAGCAGTACTTC
CDR3aa: CASLSQGGPYEQYF
j_gene: TRBJ2-7
d_gene: TRBD2
v_gene: TRBV7-8
abundance: NA

CDR3nt: TGCAGCACCCGACAGGGGGCATCTCCCGCTCTGGGTTACACCTTC
CDR3aa: CSTRQGASPALGYTF
j_gene: TRBJ1-2
d_gene: TRBD1
v_gene: TRBV29-1
abundance: NA

CDR3nt: TGTGCCAGCAGTTACTCGTTAGGGGATCTCACAGATACGCAGTATTTT
CDR3aa: CASSYSLGDLTDTQYF
j_gene: TRBJ2-3
d_gene: NA
v_gene: TRBV6-6
abundance: NA

CDR3nt: TGTGCCACCAGCCGATCCTGGACAGGGCCCTACGAGCAGTACTTC
CDR3aa: CATSRSWTGPYEQYF
j_gene: TRBJ2-7
d_gene: TRBD1
v_gene: TRBV15
abundance: NA

CDR3nt: TGTGCCAGCAGCTCACAGGGTAGCCAAGAGACCCAGTACTTC
CDR3aa: CASSSQGSQETQYF
j_gene: TRBJ2-5
d_gene: NA
v_gene: TRBV7-2
abundance: NA

CDR3nt: TGTGCCAGCAGTCCCGGGACAGGGGGCGTAGATAGCAATCAGCCCCAGCATTTT
CDR3aa: CASSPGTGGVDSNQPQHF
j_gene: TRBJ1-5
d_gene: TRBD1
v_gene: TRBV28
abundance: NA

CDR3nt: TGTGCCAGCAGTTCCCAGACAGGACAAGCTTTCTTT
CDR3aa: CASSSQTGQAFF
j_gene: TRBJ1-1
d_gene: NA
v_gene: TRBV6-5
abundance: few

CDR3nt: TGCAGCGTTCCCTCCAGCGGGACTAGCACAGATACGCAGTATTTT
CDR3aa: CSVPSSGTSTDTQYF
j_gene: TRBJ2-3
d_gene: TRBD2
v_gene: TRBV29-1
abundance: NA

CDR3nt: TGTGCCAGCAGCGTATCGGGGGTCACCACAGATACGCAGTATTTT
CDR3aa: CASSVSGVTTDTQYF
j_gene: TRBJ2-3
d_gene: NA
v_gene: TRBV9
abundance: once

CDR3nt: TGTGCCAGCAGCGTAAACCCCGGGGTTGGGTATGGCTACACCTTC
CDR3aa: CASSVNPGVGYGYTF
j_gene: TRBJ1-2
d_gene: NA
v_gene: TRBV9
abundance: once

CDR3nt: TGTGCCAGCAGCTTGACGGGAAGGCCAGACTACGAGCAGTACTTC
CDR3aa: CASSLTGRPDYEQYF
j_gene: TRBJ2-7
d_gene: NA
v_gene: TRBV5-6
abundance: NA

CDR3nt: TGTGCCTGGAGTGTTATAGTGAACACTGAAGCTTTCTTT
CDR3aa: CAWSVIVNTEAFF
j_gene: TRBJ1-1
d_gene: NA
v_gene: TRBV30
abundance: NA

CDR3nt: TGTGCCAGTAGAGACAGGGGGAGGGGTAGCAATCAGCCCCAGCATTTT
CDR3aa: CASRDRGRGSNQPQHF
j_gene: TRBJ1-5
d_gene: TRBD1
v_gene: TRBV19
abundance: few

CDR3nt: TGTGCCAGCAGTTCTATATACGGACAGGGGGATACTGAAGCTTTCTTT
CDR3aa: CASSSIYGQGDTEAFF
j_gene: TRBJ1-1
d_gene: TRBD1
v_gene: TRBV6-5
abundance: NA

CDR3nt: TGTGCCAGCAGCTTAACCTCGTCCGGTACGCAGTATTTT
CDR3aa: CASSLTSSGTQYF
j_gene: TRBJ2-3
d_gene: NA
v_gene: TRBV7-3
abundance: NA

CDR3nt: TGCAGCGTTTCAGGGTATCAAGAGACCCAGTACTTC
CDR3aa: CSVSGYQETQYF
j_gene: TRBJ2-5
d_gene: NA
v_gene: TRBV29-1
abundance: few

CDR3nt: TGTGCCAGCTCACCTGACAGGGACTATGGCTACACCTTC
CDR3aa: CASSPDRDYGYTF
j_gene: TRBJ1-2
d_gene: TRBD1
v_gene: TRBV18
abundance: NA

CDR3nt: TGTGCCAGCTGGACTAGCGGGGGTTGGGAGACCCAGTACTTC
CDR3aa: CASWTSGGWETQYF
j_gene: TRBJ2-5
d_gene: TRBD2
v_gene: TRBV27
abundance: NA

CDR3nt: TGTGCCAGCACCAAAAGCGGAGCCGGGGAGCTGTTTTTT
CDR3aa: CASTKSGAGELFF
j_gene: TRBJ2-2
d_gene: NA
v_gene: TRBV7-2
abundance: few

CDR3nt: TGTGCCAGTAGCCCGCGGGGGGTTTCGGGGGCGGTCGGCTACACCTTC
CDR3aa: CASSPRGVSGAVGYTF
j_gene: TRBJ1-2
d_gene: NA
v_gene: TRBV19
abundance: NA

CDR3nt: TGTGCCAGTACCCCACTAGCGGGGGGGATCACAGATACGCAGTATTTT
CDR3aa: CASTPLAGGITDTQYF
j_gene: TRBJ2-3
d_gene: TRBD2
v_gene: TRBV19
abundance: once

CDR3nt: TGTGCCAGCAGTCTACAGGGGGCGGAGGTAGATACGCAGTATTTT
CDR3aa: CASSLQGAEVDTQYF
j_gene: TRBJ2-3
d_gene: TRBD1
v_gene: TRBV27
abundance: NA

CDR3nt: TGTGCCAGCAGCGGGCCGATGGGCAGGTACACAGATACGCAGTATTTT
CDR3aa: CASSGPMGRYTDTQYF
j_gene: TRBJ2-3
d_gene: NA
v_gene: TRBV5-4
abundance: NA

CDR3nt: TGTGCCAGCAGCAAGACTGGACAGGGCTCGAACACCGGGGAGCTGTTTTTT
CDR3aa: CASSKTGQGSNTGELFF
j_gene: TRBJ2-2
d_gene: TRBD1
v_gene: TRBV28
abundance: NA

CDR3nt: TGTGCCAGCAGCCCTAGCGGGGGGGCGGTCAAAAACATTCAGTACTTC
CDR3aa: CASSPSGGAVKNIQYF
j_gene: TRBJ2-4
d_gene: TRBD2
v_gene: TRBV7-2
abundance: NA

CDR3nt: TGTGCCAGCAGCGCTAGCGGGGAGAACACAGATACGCAGTATTTT
CDR3aa: CASSASGENTDTQYF
j_gene: TRBJ2-3
d_gene: TRBD2
v_gene: TRBV9
abundance: NA

CDR3nt: TGTGCCAGCATTCCCCACCGGGACAAAAGAAACACCATATATTTT
CDR3aa: CASIPHRDKRNTIYF
j_gene: TRBJ1-3
d_gene: NA
v_gene: TRBV28
abundance: NA

CDR3nt: TGTGCCACCCGACAGGGGGCAAGCACAGATACGCAGTATTTT
CDR3aa: CATRQGASTDTQYF
j_gene: TRBJ2-3
d_gene: TRBD1
v_gene: TRBV27
abundance: NA

CDR3nt: TGTGCCACCAGCTGGGGGAGGACAGGCGGCTCCTACGAGCAGTACTTC
CDR3aa: CATSWGRTGGSYEQYF
j_gene: TRBJ2-7
d_gene: NA
v_gene: TRBV15
abundance: NA

CDR3nt: TGTGCCAGCAGTAGGACTAGAGGTACGCAGTATTTT
CDR3aa: CASSRTRGTQYF
j_gene: TRBJ2-3
d_gene: TRBD2
v_gene: TRBV28
abundance: NA

CDR3nt: TGTGCCAGCAGCGGGACAGCTTCAGTGAATCAGCCCCAGCATTTT
CDR3aa: CASSGTASVNQPQHF
j_gene: TRBJ1-5
d_gene: TRBD1
v_gene: TRBV7-2
abundance: NA

CDR3nt: TGTGCCAGCAGTCAACAGGGATTTGAAGCTTTCTTT
CDR3aa: CASSQQGFEAFF
j_gene: TRBJ1-1
d_gene: NA
v_gene: TRBV28
abundance: NA